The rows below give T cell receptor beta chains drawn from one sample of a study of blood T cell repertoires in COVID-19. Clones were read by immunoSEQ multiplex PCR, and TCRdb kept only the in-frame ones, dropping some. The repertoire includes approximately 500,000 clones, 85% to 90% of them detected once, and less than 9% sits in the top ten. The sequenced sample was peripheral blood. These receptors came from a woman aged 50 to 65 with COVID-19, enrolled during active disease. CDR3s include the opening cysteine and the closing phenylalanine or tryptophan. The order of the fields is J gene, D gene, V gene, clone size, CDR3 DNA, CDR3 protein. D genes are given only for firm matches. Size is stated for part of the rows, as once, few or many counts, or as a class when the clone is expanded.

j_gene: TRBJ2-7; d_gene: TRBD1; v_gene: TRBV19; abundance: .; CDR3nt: TGTGCCAGTAGTTTCGGACAGGGGGGCTCCTACGAGCAGTACTTC; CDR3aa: CASSFGQGGSYEQYF
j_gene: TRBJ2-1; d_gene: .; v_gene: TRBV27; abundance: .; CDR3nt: TGTGCCAGCAGACTATCCGACCTCAATGAGCAGTTCTTC; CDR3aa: CASRLSDLNEQFF
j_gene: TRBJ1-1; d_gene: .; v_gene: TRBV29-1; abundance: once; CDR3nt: TGCAGCGCTATACAGGTCGGCAGGGCTGAAGCTTTCTTT; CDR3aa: CSAIQVGRAEAFF
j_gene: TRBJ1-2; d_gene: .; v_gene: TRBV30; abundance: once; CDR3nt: TGTGCCTGGAGTGTACGCCTCCCCACAGGGCTCTATGGCTACACCTTC; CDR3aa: CAWSVRLPTGLYGYTF
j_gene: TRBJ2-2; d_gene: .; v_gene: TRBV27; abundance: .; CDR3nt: TGTGCCAGCATCAAAAGGGGGGGTGCCGGGGAGCTGTTTTTT; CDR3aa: CASIKRGGAGELFF
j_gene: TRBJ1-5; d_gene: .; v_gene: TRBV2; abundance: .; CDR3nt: TGTGCCAGCAGTGAAGACAGGGTCAATCAGCCCCAGCATTTT; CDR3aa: CASSEDRVNQPQHF
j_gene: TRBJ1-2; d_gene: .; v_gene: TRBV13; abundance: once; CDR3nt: TGTGCCAGCAGCATAAGAGGACACCTATCCTATGGCTACACCTTC; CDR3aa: CASSIRGHLSYGYTF
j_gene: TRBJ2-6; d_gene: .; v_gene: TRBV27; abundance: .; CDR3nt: TGTGCCAGCGGGAACAGCGGCTCTGGGGCCAACGTCCTGACTTTC; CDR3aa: CASGNSGSGANVLTF
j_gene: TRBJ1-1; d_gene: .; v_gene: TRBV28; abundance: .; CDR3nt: TGTGCCAGCAGTCGACGGGTACGTACTGAAGCTTTCTTT; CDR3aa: CASSRRVRTEAFF
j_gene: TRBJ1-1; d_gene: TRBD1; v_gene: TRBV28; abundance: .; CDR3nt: TGTGCCAGCAGTAGCACAGGGGGCGATACTGCTGAAGCTTTCTTT; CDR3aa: CASSSTGGDTAEAFF
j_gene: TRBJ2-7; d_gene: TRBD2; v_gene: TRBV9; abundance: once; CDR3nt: TGTGCCAGCAGCCCACAGCGGGGGGTAAGAGGCGAGCAGTACTTC; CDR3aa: CASSPQRGVRGEQYF
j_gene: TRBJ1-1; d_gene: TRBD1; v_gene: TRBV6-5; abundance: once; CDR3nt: TGTGCCCTGGGGACAGCGGCTGAAGCTTTCTTT; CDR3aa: CALGTAAEAFF
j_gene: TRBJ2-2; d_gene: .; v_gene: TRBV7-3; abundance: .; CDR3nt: TGTGCCAGCAGCTTAATTAGTACCACCGGGGAGCTGTTTTTT; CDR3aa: CASSLISTTGELFF
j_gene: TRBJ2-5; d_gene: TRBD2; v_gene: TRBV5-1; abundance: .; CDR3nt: TGCGCCAGCAGCTTGGGAGTGACTAGCTATACGGAGACCCAGTACTTC; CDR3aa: CASSLGVTSYTETQYF
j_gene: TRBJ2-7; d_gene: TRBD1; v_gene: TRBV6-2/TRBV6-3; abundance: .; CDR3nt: TGTGCCAGCAGTACAGGATTAGGACAGGGCGTGCAGTACTTC; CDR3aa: CASSTGLGQGVQYF
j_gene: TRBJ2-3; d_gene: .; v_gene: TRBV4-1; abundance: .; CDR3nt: TGCGCCAGCAATCTAGGACTGGCAGACGAGGATACGCAGTATTTT; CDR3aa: CASNLGLADEDTQYF